The 20 T cell receptor beta chains below all came from one sample that was sequenced in a study of shared clonotypes between healthy human individuals. The method was immunoSEQ multiplex PCR; TCRdb's version includes in-frame clones alone and lacks a portion of them. This table holds about 1 million clones, about 76% found once. The sequencing sample was made of memory CD4+ T cells sorted from blood. Subset defined: CD45RA-negative fraction. All receptors come from a man younger than 30 in good health.

J is TRBJ2-5 and V is TRBV11-2, with 9 bases aligning to TRBD2. Germline CDR1 is SGHAT and CDR2 is FQNNGV. J gave up 4 bases and V 2 bases, and 11 bases lay outside the gene matches. This CDR3 contains 17 residues. The CDR3 nucleotides are TGTGCCAGCAGCTTAACGCGGGGGGGCGGAGGAGGAGAGACCCAGTACTTC. Its translation: CASSLTRGGGGGETQYF.

J is TRBJ2-3 and V is TRBV28; 11 nucleotides line up with TRBD1. The CDR3 runs 16 residues. Germline V CDR1 and CDR2: MDHEN, SYDVKM. V was clipped by 8 bases and J by 3 bases; unmatched bases: 10. CDR3 nucleotide sequence: TGTGCCAGCTCGATCACCGGGACAGGGGGAACAGATACGCAGTATTTT. Translating it yields CASSITGTGGTDTQYF.

The chain uses TRBV28 and TRBJ1-1; D possibly corresponds to TRBD1 (6 bases). V was clipped by 5 bases and J by 1 base, with 14 bases between them. Germline assignment: CDR1 MDHEN and CDR2 SYDVKM. The CDR3 spans 15 residues. Here the CDR3 DNA reads TGTGCCAGCAGTACTTTCGGACAGCAGAACACTGAAGCTTTCTTT. Translated: CASSTFGQQNTEAFF. Full variable domain (remainder filled in from reference TRBV28 and TRBJ1-1): DVKVTQSSRYLVKRTGEKVFLECVQDMDHENMFWYRQDPGLGLRLIYFSYDVKMKEKGDIPEGYSVSREKKERFSLILESASTNQTSMYLCASSTFGQQNTEAFFGQGTRLTVV.

The J gene is TRBJ2-5, the V gene TRBV2, with D perhaps matching TRBD1 (6 bases). Deletions cut 4 bases from V and 1 base from J, with 13 bases between. CDR3 length equals 15 residues. Germline CDR1 and CDR2: SNHLY and FYNNEI. The CDR3 DNA reads as TGTGCCAGCAGTGTACAGGGTGGGCCCCAAGAGACCCAGTACTTC. Residues: CASSVQGGPQETQYF.

V gene TRBV5-1 combines with J gene TRBJ2-1; D is possibly TRBD1 (6 bases). Germline CDR1 is SGHRS and CDR2 is YFSETQ. The CDR3 loop spans 15 amino acids. Trimming pared 4 bases from V and 2 bases from J, leaving 13 bases between. The CDR3 protein is CASSEQGPPYNEQFF. The CDR3 DNA sequence: TGCGCCAGCAGCGAACAGGGCCCCCCCTACAATGAGCAGTTCTTC.

The gene calls are TRBV4-1 and TRBJ1-4; D is unresolved. V dropped 0 bases and J dropped 3 bases, with 11 bases sitting between them. This CDR3 has 16 amino acids. CDR1 and CDR2 (germline): MGHRA, YSYEKL. CDR3 coding DNA: TGCGCCAGCAGCCAAGATAGGGCCAGACCTAATGAAAAACTGTTTTTT. Residues: CASSQDRARPNEKLFF.

The chain uses TRBV6-1 and TRBJ2-2; 10 bases line up with TRBD1. The V segment lost 5 bases and the J segment 4 bases; nucleotides outside the gene matches: 4. Germline CDR1 MNHNS, CDR2 SASEGT. The CDR3 extends over 15 amino acids. The DNA for the CDR3 is TGTGCCAGCAGTACCGGGACAGGGGCCACCGGGGAGCTGTTTTTT. Translated, it gives CASSTGTGATGELFF.

V is TRBV5-6 and J is TRBJ2-5; D call uncertain. The V end lost 0 bases, the J end lost 1 base, and 7 bases lay between the germline ends. Germline CDR1 and CDR2: SGHDT and YYEEEE. This CDR3 comprises 14 residues. CDR3 residues: CASSLVGVQETQYF. The CDR3 coding sequence is TGTGCCAGCAGCTTGGTTGGGGTCCAAGAGACCCAGTACTTC.

The sample holds a few counts of this clone. The chain joins TRBV2 to TRBJ2-3, with 14 nucleotides matching TRBD2. Losses at the gene ends were 6 bases for V and 3 bases for J; bases not matched to a gene: 11. Germline values: CDR1 SNHLY, CDR2 FYNNEI. The CDR3 runs to 18 residues. The CDR3 is CASRRLAGGAGWTDTQYF. In DNA form, the CDR3 reads TGTGCCAGCAGACGACTAGCGGGAGGGGCGGGGTGGACAGATACGCAGTATTTT.

The chain couples TRBV5-6 to TRBJ2-1; TRBD2 might be the D (7 bases). Germline V lookup: CDR1 SGHDT, CDR2 YYEEEE. Trimming took 3 bases from V and 4 from J, leaving 14 bases between them. The CDR3 runs to 15 residues. The CDR3 bases are TGTGCCAGCAGCTCCGGACTAGGGGGATACAATGAGCAGTTCTTC. Its translation: CASSSGLGGYNEQFF.

This chain joins TRBV4-3 and TRBJ1-4; perhaps TRBD1 as D (5 bases). The V gene lost 0 bases and the J gene lost 3 bases, with 14 bases spanning the gap. This CDR3 is built from 17 residues. CDR1 is LGHNA, CDR2 YSLEER, per germline. In DNA, the CDR3 is TGCGCCAGCAGCCAAGATCTGGGTGGGGGGGCTAATGAAAAACTGTTTTTT. Protein product: CASSQDLGGGANEKLFF.

The chain employs TRBV28 and TRBJ1-2; D might be TRBD1 (5 bases). The germline V gene has CDR1 MDHEN and CDR2 SYDVKM. This CDR3 spans 14 amino acids. Trimming removed 5 bases from V and 4 bases from J, with 14 bases in between. The CDR3 DNA reads TGTGCCAGCAGTCCCCTCGGGGGAGCCTATGGCTACACCTTC. Translated: CASSPLGGAYGYTF.

A word on this clone: Other nucleotide sequences from this sample produce the same CDR3. This chain joins TRBV18 and TRBJ2-5; D is undetermined. The CDR3 extends over 13 amino acids. Trimming pared 3 bases from V and 2 bases from J, leaving 7 bases between. Germline CDR1 KGHSH, CDR2 LQKENI. CDR3: CASSPVGQETQYF. CDR3 DNA: TGTGCCAGCTCACCGGTAGGACAAGAGACCCAGTACTTC.

The chain employs TRBV5-6 and TRBJ1-2, with 9 bases aligning to TRBD1. This CDR3 is 16 amino acids long. J lost 3 bases, V lost 0 bases, and 6 bases had no gene match. Germline lookup yields CDR1 SGHDT and CDR2 YYEEEE. CDR3 sequence reads: CASSLAHGQGYYGYTF. The CDR3 region has the DNA TGTGCCAGCAGCTTGGCCCACGGACAGGGGTACTATGGCTACACCTTC.

This clone was seen a few times. The V call is TRBV28, the J call TRBJ1-2, with D hard to call. Trimming shortened V by 10 bases and J by 1 base, and 10 bases separated the two germline ends. Germline values: CDR1 MDHEN, CDR2 SYDVKM. This CDR3 has 12 amino acids. CDR3: CATLPRNYGYTF. Here the CDR3 DNA reads TGTGCCACCCTTCCTCGTAACTATGGCTACACCTTC.

This sequence joins TRBV27 and TRBJ1-6, with D unclear. The germline CDR1 and CDR2 sequences are MNHEY and SMNVEV (reference sequence). Trimming pared 1 base from V and 0 bases from J, leaving 13 bases between. CDR3 length: 18 residues. CDR3 nucleotides: TGTGCCAGCAGTTTATTGGCCCCCCAGTTCTCCTATAATTCACCCCTCCACTTT. Amino acids: CASSLLAPQFSYNSPLHF.

This chain joins TRBV10-2 and TRBJ1-5; perhaps TRBD1 as D (6 bases). The CDR3 consists of 13 residues. The V and J ends lost 8 bases and 7 bases respectively, with 15 bases between them. Germline V gene data show CDR1 as WSHSY and CDR2 as SAAADI. In nucleotides, the CDR3 is TGCGCCAGCGCCGTACAGGGAAGACAGCCCCAGCATTTT. It codes for CASAVQGRQPQHF.

The chain carries TRBV10-3 and TRBJ1-2; D gene uncertain. Trimming shortened V by 0 bases and J by 6 bases, and 8 bases separated the two germline ends. The germline V gene encodes CDR1 ENHRY and CDR2 SYGVKD. CDR3 length: 13 amino acids. This CDR3 reads CAISESSGDGYTF. The CDR3 nucleotides are TGTGCCATCAGTGAGTCGAGCGGGGATGGCTACACCTTC.

The V call is TRBV10-3, the J call TRBJ2-7; 9 bases line up with TRBD2. The germline V gene has CDR1 ENHRY and CDR2 SYGVKD. This CDR3 contains 15 residues. The V gene end was trimmed by 0 bases and the J gene end by 4 bases; junction bases not matched to a gene: 4. CDR3 DNA: TGTGCCATCAGTGAGTCGGTTAGCGGGAGATACGAGCAGTACTTC. Translated: CAISESVSGRYEQYF.

This chain joins TRBV28 and TRBJ1-1; the D gene is possibly TRBD1 (5 bases). This CDR3 has 13 residues. CDR1 is MDHEN and CDR2 is SYDVKM in the germline V gene. Trimming took 5 bases from V and 12 from J, leaving 19 bases between them. The CDR3 loop reads CASSPPATGRSFF. The DNA of the CDR3 is TGTGCCAGCAGTCCCCCAGCCACAGGAAGGTCTTTCTTT.